This T cell receptor beta chain emerged from a study of blood T cell repertoires in COVID-19. Some clones are missing from TCRdb's copy, which holds only in-frame ones; the method was immunoSEQ multiplex PCR. The sample comprises 200,000 to 250,000 clones, around nine tenths of which are singletons, and approximately 2% rests with the top ten. The TCR sequence derives from a woman aged 18-30 years who had recovered from COVID-19. Material: PBMCs or T cells enriched from blood (not recorded which).

Here the CDR3 reads CASSADRHYGYTF. The CDR3 region has the DNA TGTGCCAGCAGTGCGGACAGGCACTATGGCTACACCTTC. The rearrangement links TRBV12-3 or TRBV12-4 to TRBJ1-2; TRBD1 matches at 7 bases. This CDR3 has 13 amino acids. After removal of 5 bases from V and 3 bases from J, the junction contained 3 bases not matched to a gene.